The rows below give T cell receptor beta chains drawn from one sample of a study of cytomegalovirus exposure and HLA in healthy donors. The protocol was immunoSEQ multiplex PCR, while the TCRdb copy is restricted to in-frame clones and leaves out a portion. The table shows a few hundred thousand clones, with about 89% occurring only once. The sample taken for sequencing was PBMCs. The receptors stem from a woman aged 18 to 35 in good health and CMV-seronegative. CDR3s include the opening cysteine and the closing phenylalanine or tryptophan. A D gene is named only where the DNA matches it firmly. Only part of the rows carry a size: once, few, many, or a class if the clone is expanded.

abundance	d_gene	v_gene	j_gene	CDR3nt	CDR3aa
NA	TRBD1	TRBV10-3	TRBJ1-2	TGTGCCACCCAGGGGGCGGAGGGCTACACCTTC	CATQGAEGYTF
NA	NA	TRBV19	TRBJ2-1	TGTGCCAGTACGGACAGTAACTCCTACAATGAGCAGTTCTTC	CASTDSNSYNEQFF
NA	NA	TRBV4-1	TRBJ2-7	TGCGCCAGCAGCCAAGATGCCCTCTCTAGAATCAACGAGCAGTACTTC	CASSQDALSRINEQYF
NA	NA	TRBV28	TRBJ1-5	TGTGCCCATACTTCTCACCCTTATAGCAATCAGCCCCAGCATTTT	CAHTSHPYSNQPQHF
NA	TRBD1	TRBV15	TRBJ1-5	TGTGCCACCAGCAGGGGGGACAGGGGTGCGGAACAGCCCCAGCATTTT	CATSRGDRGAEQPQHF
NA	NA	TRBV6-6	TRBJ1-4	TGTGCCAGCAGGTCAGGACATACGCTTGAAAAACTGTTTTTT	CASRSGHTLEKLFF
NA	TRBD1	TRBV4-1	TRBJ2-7	TGCGCCAGCAGCCCGGCACCGGGACAGGGCTTTGAGCAGTACTTC	CASSPAPGQGFEQYF
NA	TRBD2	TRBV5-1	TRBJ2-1	TGCGCCAGCAGCCCAGGGACTAGCGGGATTGAGCAGTTCTTC	CASSPGTSGIEQFF
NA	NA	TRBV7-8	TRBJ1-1	TGTGCCAGCAGCTCCAGGGGTGTGAACACTGAAGCTTTCTTT	CASSSRGVNTEAFF
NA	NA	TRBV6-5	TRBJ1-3	TGTGCCAGCAGTTACTCGGGGACATCTGGAAACACCATATATTTT	CASSYSGTSGNTIYF
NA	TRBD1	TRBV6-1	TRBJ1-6	TGTGCCAGCAGCGACAGGGTTAGTGATAATTCACCCCTCCACTTT	CASSDRVSDNSPLHF
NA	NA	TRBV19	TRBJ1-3	TGTGCCAGTAGGGAGGCCGCTGGAAACACCATATATTTT	CASREAAGNTIYF
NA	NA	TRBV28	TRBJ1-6	TGTGCCAGCAGTCCCGGACAGACTCTTTATCAATCACCCCTCCACTTT	CASSPGQTLYQSPLHF
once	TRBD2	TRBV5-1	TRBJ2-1	TGCGCCAGCAGCCTCGGACTAGCGGGCCTGTGGGATGAGCAGTTCTTC	CASSLGLAGLWDEQFF
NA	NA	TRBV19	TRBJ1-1	TGTGCCAGTGGGCCGACCCTTAACACTGAAGCTTTCTTT	CASGPTLNTEAFF
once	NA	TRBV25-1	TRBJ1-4	TGTGCCAGCATACCCCAAGGACAGTATGAAAAACTGTTTTTT	CASIPQGQYEKLFF
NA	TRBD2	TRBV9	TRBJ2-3	TGTGCCAGCAGCGTAAGTTGGACTAGCGGGATCTCCGCAGATACGCAGTATTTT	CASSVSWTSGISADTQYF
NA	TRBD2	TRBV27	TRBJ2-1	TGTGCCAGCAGTACCCCGGGACTAGCGGGAGAGGATGAGCAGTTCTTC	CASSTPGLAGEDEQFF
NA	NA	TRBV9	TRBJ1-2	TGTGCCAGCAGCACTCAGGTCTATGGCTACACCTTC	CASSTQVYGYTF
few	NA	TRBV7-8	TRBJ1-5	TGTGCCAGCAGCTCAGGTTCGGCCTTCAATCAGCCCCAGCATTTT	CASSSGSAFNQPQHF
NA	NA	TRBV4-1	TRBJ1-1	TGCGCCAGCGCACTTACCCGGTCCACTGAAGCTTTCTTT	CASALTRSTEAFF
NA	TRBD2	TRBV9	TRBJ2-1	TGTGCCAGCAGCGTAGTGGCGGGAGGGAAATACAATGAGCAGTTCTTC	CASSVVAGGKYNEQFF